One and the same sample provided the 11 T cell receptor beta chains below, sequenced in a study of CD8+ T cells in alopecia areata. cDNA reverse transcribed from extracted RNA served as the sequencing template. Assay used: immunoSEQ multiplex PCR; TCRdb lists only in-frame clones, some missing. The sample presents over 250,000 clones, none singletons. The pooled cutaneous lymph node cells were sorted using several markers (CD4, CD8alpha, NKG2D, NKG2ACE and others). The material sequenced was CD4+ T cells sorted from a lymph node. Receptor source: a C3H/HeJ mouse with alopecia areata. The mouse strain carries the MHC haplotype H2-k.

This clone showed up just a few times. Genes here carry mouse names. The read halts 4 residues ahead of the CDR3 end, with the missing end drawn from the germline J gene. The chain employs TRBV13-3 and TRBJ2-3, with a weak D call TRBD1 (6 bases). The CDR3 sequence is 14 residues long. V shed 1 base and J shed 3 bases, with 9 bases lying between them. Germline V gene sequence: CDR1 NNHDY, CDR2 SYVADS. The sequenced CDR3 bases are TGTGCCAGCAGTGATACCCAGGGGGCAGAA. It translates to CASSDTQGAE. The entire CDR3 protein is CASSDTQGAETLYF.

On this clone: The listed genes are named as in mouse. Read data end 4 residues before the CDR3 end; the end is taken from the germline J gene. The rearrangement uses TRBV4 and TRBJ1-2; 9 bases align to TRBD1. The CDR3 length is 15 residues. Trimming at V came to 5 bases and at J to 0 bases, leaving 4 bases not matched to a gene. CDR1 is LGHDT and CDR2 is YNNKQL in the germline V gene (reference sequence). The CDR3 bases that were read are TGTGCCAGCAGCCCTCGGGACAGGGCAAACTCC. Protein: CASSPRDRANS. The full CDR3 sequence reads CASSPRDRANSDYTF.

This clone has just a few counts. Germline and genes: mouse. The read terminates 4 residues ahead of where the CDR3 ends, so the germline J gene completes it. The rearrangement uses TRBV1 and TRBJ2-7; 8 bases are a match to TRBD2. The CDR3 runs 14 residues. Germline loops: CDR1 NSQYPW, CDR2 LRSPGD (reference sequence). The V gene end was trimmed by 6 bases and the J gene end by 3 bases; junction bases not matched to a gene: 7. The sequenced part of the CDR3 DNA is TGCACCTGCAGGTCACTGGGGGCCATCTAT. It specifies CTCRSLGAIY. The full CDR3 sequence reads CTCRSLGAIYEQYF.

With respect to this clone: Gene names and germline refer to mouse. The read falls 4 residues short of the CDR3 end, and the missing part is taken from the germline J gene. The rearrangement links TRBV29 to TRBJ2-5; 11 bases match TRBD1. The CDR3 has 13 amino acids. Germline lookup yields CDR1 MSHET and CDR2 SYDVDS. Partial CDR3 DNA: TGTGCTAGAGGGACAGGGGGAAGGGAC. This codes for CARGTGGRD. In full, the CDR3 reads CARGTGGRDTQYF.

About this clone itself: All gene names here are mouse names. The read falls 4 residues short of the CDR3 end, and the missing part is taken from the germline J gene. Other nucleotide sequences in the sample specify the same CDR3. V and J are TRBV4 and TRBJ1-2; the match to TRBD1 covers 7 bases. The CDR3 runs 14 residues. CDR1 is LGHDT and CDR2 is YNNKQL in the germline V gene (reference sequence). J gave up 2 bases and V 4 bases, and 4 bases lay outside the gene matches. The covered CDR3 bases are TGTGCCAGCAGCTCCGGGACAGCGAACTCC. The encoded protein is CASSSGTANS. The entire CDR3 is CASSSGTANSDYTF.

This clone showed up just a few times. Here the gene names and germline are mouse. The read comes to an end 4 residues before the CDR3 does, leaving the germline J gene to fill in the end. V usage is TRBV29 and J usage is TRBJ2-7; a weak D match, TRBD2 (7 bases). CDR1 is MSHET and CDR2 is SYDVDS in the germline V gene. Trimming shortened V by 5 bases and J by 2 bases, and 10 bases separated the two germline ends. CDR3 length equals 13 residues. The sequenced part of the CDR3 DNA is TGTGCTAGCAGTCGGGGGGCGGCCTAT. It specifies CASSRGAAY. The whole CDR3 sequence is CASSRGAAYEQYF.

Concerning this clone itself: This clone may be a read error of a much larger clone one base away. The listed genes are named as in mouse. The read gets to within 4 residues of the CDR3 end, and the germline J gene fills in the rest. This sequence joins TRBV13-1 and TRBJ1-2; D gene unclear. This CDR3 has 13 residues. Germline assignment: CDR1 NSHNY and CDR2 SYGAGN. The V gene lost 5 bases and the J gene lost 0 bases, with 8 bases spanning the gap. The CDR3 reads CASRETANSDYTF. CDR3 DNA (partial): TGTGCCAGCAGGGAAACAGCAAACTCC.

As for this clone: Gene names and germline refer to mouse. CDR3 DNA, as far as it was read: TGTGCCAGCAGTTTCGGGGGGGCGGTCACA. Its translation: CASSFGGAVT. The whole CDR3 protein is CASSFGGAVTEVFF. The V and J genes are TRBV14 and TRBJ1-1, with TRBD1 as a possible D gene (6 bases). The read falls 4 residues short of the CDR3 end, and the missing part is taken from the germline J gene. Trimming removed 1 base from V and 4 bases from J, with 11 bases in between. CDR1 and CDR2 (germline): SGHDT, FRDEAV. This CDR3 has 14 residues.

Of note for this clone: The genes and germline here are from mouse. Coverage ceases 4 residues before the CDR3 finishes, and the germline J gene fills in the end. This sequence joins TRBV1 and TRBJ2-5; 14 bases are shared with TRBD2. The CDR3 spans 16 residues. The germline gives CDR1 NSQYPW, CDR2 LRSPGD (reference sequence). Partial CDR3 DNA: TGCACCTGCAGTACCGGGACTGGGGGGGCTCGGGAC. Protein sequence: CTCSTGTGGARD. The entire CDR3 reads CTCSTGTGGARDTQYF.

On this clone: Genes and germline come from the mouse. The CDR3 end lies 4 residues beyond the end of the read and is filled in from the germline J gene. The chain joins TRBV13-1 to TRBJ2-2, with TRBD1 as a possible D gene (5 bases). Trimming removed 0 bases from V and 1 base from J, with 10 bases in between. The CDR3 consists of 16 residues. Looked up from germline, CDR1 is NSHNY and CDR2 is SYGAGN. The CDR3 spells CASSDAGPGNTGQLYF. Partial CDR3 DNA: TGTGCCAGCAGTGATGCAGGGCCAGGAAACACCGGG.

This clone has only a few counts. Gene labels here are mouse ones. CDR3 bases read: TGTGCCAGCAGGCCCCGGGACTGGGGGGAATAT. Translated, it gives CASRPRDWGEY. The whole CDR3 sequence is CASRPRDWGEYEQYF. The chain recombines TRBV13-3 with TRBJ2-7; 12 bases are shared with TRBD2. The CDR3 is cut off 4 residues early in the read; its end comes from the germline J gene. CDR1 and CDR2 (germline): NNHDY, SYVADS. The CDR3 loop spans 15 amino acids.